Below, 3 T cell receptor beta chains from the same sample are listed, as sequenced in a study of blood T cell repertoires in COVID-19. Sequencing was performed with immunoSEQ multiplex PCR; in TCRdb, only in-frame clones are kept and a portion is missing. Of under 200,000 clones listed, approximately 91% are singletons. Material for sequencing was peripheral blood. Receptors originate from a man aged 18 to 30 with acute or convalescent COVID-19.

The rearrangement links TRBV2 to TRBJ1-2; no reliable D call. CDR3 length: 14 residues. V lost 10 bases and J lost 8, with 23 bases in between. Germline CDR1 SNHLY, CDR2 FYNNEI. The CDR3 DNA reads as TGTGCCACCACCCTAGAGGGAACAGAAGTCGGCTACACCTTC. Its translation is CATTLEGTEVGYTF.

The DNA for the CDR3 is TGTGCCAGCAGTAACAGGGGGAACACTGAAGCTTTCTTT. It translates to CASSNRGNTEAFF. This sequence joins TRBV6-6 and TRBJ1-1; 7 bases match TRBD1. Germline lookup yields CDR1 MNHNY and CDR2 SVGAGI (reference sequence). V lost 5 bases to trimming and J lost 1 base; unmatched junction nucleotides: 1. The CDR3 runs to 13 residues.

A single count supports this clone. The chain employs TRBV12-3 or TRBV12-4 and TRBJ2-5, with D hard to call. The V gene lost 2 bases and the J gene lost 2 bases, with 6 bases spanning the gap. This CDR3 comprises 13 residues. The CDR3 loop is CASSLLAQETQYF. The CDR3 DNA reads as TGTGCCAGCAGTTTATTGGCACAAGAGACCCAGTACTTC.